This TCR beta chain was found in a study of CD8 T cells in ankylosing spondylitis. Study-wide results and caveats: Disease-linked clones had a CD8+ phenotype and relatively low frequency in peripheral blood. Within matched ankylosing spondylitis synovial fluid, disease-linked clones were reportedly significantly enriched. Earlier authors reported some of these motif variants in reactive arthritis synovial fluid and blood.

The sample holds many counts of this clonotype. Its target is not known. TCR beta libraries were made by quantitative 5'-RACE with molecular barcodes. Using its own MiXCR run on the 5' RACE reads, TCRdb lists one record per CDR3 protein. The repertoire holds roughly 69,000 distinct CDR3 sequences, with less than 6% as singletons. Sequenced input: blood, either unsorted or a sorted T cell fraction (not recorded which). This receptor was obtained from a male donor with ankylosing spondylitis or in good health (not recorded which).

CDR3 amino acids: CASSLEAIYGYTF. The CDR3 DNA sequence: TGTGCCAGCAGCTTAGAGGCTATCTATGGCTACACCTTC. The chain recombines TRBV7-9 with TRBJ1-2; no reliable D call. Deletions cut 1 base from V and 4 bases from J, with 7 bases between. The CDR3 extends over 13 amino acids. Germline V lookup: CDR1 SEHNR, CDR2 FQNEAQ (reference sequence).